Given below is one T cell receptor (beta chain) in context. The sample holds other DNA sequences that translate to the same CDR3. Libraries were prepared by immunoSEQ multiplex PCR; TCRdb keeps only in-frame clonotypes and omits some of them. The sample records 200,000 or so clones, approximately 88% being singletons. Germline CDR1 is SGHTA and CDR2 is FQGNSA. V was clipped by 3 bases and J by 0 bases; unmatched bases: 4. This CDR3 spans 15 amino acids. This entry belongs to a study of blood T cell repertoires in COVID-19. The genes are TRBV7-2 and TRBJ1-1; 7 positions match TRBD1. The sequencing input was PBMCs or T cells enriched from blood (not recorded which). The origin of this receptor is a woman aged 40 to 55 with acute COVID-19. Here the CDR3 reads CASSLRQGLNTEAFF. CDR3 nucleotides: TGTGCCAGCAGCTTGCGACAGGGCTTGAACACTGAAGCTTTCTTT.